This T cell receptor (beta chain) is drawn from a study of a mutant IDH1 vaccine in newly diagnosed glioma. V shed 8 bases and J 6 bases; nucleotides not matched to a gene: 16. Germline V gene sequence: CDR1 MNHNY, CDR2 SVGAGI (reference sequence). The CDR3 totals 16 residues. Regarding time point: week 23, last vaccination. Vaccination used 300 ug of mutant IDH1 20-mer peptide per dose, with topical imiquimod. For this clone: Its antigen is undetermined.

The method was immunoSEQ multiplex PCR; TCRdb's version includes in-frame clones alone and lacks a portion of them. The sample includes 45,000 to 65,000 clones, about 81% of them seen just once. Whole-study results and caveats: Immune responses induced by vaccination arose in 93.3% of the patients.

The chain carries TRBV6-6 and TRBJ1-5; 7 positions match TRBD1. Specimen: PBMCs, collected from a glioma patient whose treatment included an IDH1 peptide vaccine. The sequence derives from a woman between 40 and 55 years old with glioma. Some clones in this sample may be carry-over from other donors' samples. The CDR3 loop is CASSGAGPPGGQPQHF. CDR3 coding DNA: TGTGCCAGCTCTGGGGCAGGGCCCCCAGGGGGTCAGCCCCAGCATTTT.